This TCR beta chain is from a study of cytotoxic CD8 clonotypes in ibrutinib-treated CLL (dated by TCRdb to the early 2020s). Broadly, across the study: In this cohort, some 14 patients were treatment-naive and about a dozen were relapsed/refractory, while fewer than 18 had unmutated IGHV. Response samples were taken after a median of about a year on treatment, ranging from about 6 to 40 months. Cryopreserved peripheral blood mononuclear cells were obtained before treatment, at response, and at either sustained remission or disease progression. Every remission and progressive disease sample was obtained while ibrutinib was still being received by the patients. Responses were partial in some 24 patients and complete in 2; after median about 68 months follow-up, roughly 15 stayed in remission and about 12 progressed. Longitudinal samples were available for about 30% of the roughly 86 trial participants. On average, each sample yielded around 250,000 productive templates and tens of thousands of productive rearrangements.

On this clone: What this receptor recognizes is not known. No base quality values were provided; no much bigger clone lies one nucleotide off.

The germline V gene (reference sequence) specifies LNHDA as CDR1 and SQIVND as CDR2. V is cut by 3 bases and J by 0 bases, and the space between the germline ends is 11 bases. The CDR3 spans 15 residues, from the cysteine through the phenylalanine. Only CDR3 DNA is held: 45 bases, read in frame from base 1. Broader findings and caveats from the paper: Public clonotypes were found to be uncommon and were observed to contract or remain stable during treatment; the increase in clonality was shown to reflect expansion of private clonotypes at ibrutinib response. Baseline clonality was found to be higher than that of age-matched healthy donors and was strongly correlated with circulating CD8+ T-cell counts. Lymph node repertoires were not examined, and the timing of sampling was not matched between patients in sustained remission and those whose disease progressed. An increase in clonality was observed at ibrutinib response, with clonality remaining stable during sustained remission and falling back toward baseline at progression.

This specimen's time point label, per the study, means: approximately 11 months on ibrutinib. For TCR beta library preparation, approximately 2 micrograms of genomic DNA were isolated from cryopreserved PBMCs. High-throughput TCR beta sequencing was performed on longitudinal blood samples from CLL patients receiving ibrutinib monotherapy. The patients took part in an open-label, single-center phase 2 trial of ibrutinib monotherapy. Each clonotype received, on average, about 10x coverage in deep resolution sequencing performed on a MiSeq, where the target depth lay between 1 in 1 million and 1 in 200,000 T cells. The immunoSEQ hsTCRB Kit was used to generate the TCR beta libraries. The source study handled its data this way. The data were analyzed with ImmunoSEQ Analyzer and ImmunoSEQ Data Assistant, and V, D and J gene assignments followed IMGT definitions. Clonality was computed as one minus normalized Shannon entropy of productive rearrangement frequencies, ranging from 0 to 1. Public clonotype analysis was restricted to overrepresented clonotypes comprising at least 0.05% of each patient's repertoire. Some 13 age-matched healthy donor repertoires from immuneACCESS were used as controls for clonality. In TCRdb, the immuneACCESS table is reduced to in-frame sequences with V and J assigned. These tables do not hold every clone; where another copy was compared, an unresolved V gene accounts for under half, and the others remain unexplained. V and J calls and clone size are those listed in that table; D and trimming were worked out from the DNA. The sample records about 160,000 clones, more than 65% of which are singletons. The ten largest clones add up to roughly 1.9% of the sample.

This sequence was found in a human donor with chronic lymphocytic leukemia. This receptor chain uses TRBV19 and TRBJ1-2, with the D gene call left open. Sequenced material: PBMCs, taken after 12 months of ibrutinib treatment. The DNA sequence follows: TGTGCCAGTAGTATGCGGGAGGTAGCTAACTATGGCTACACCTTC. This yields the protein CASSMREVANYGYTF.